This passage covers 13 T cell receptor beta chains from one sample sequenced in a study of cytomegalovirus exposure and HLA in healthy donors. 60 Vbeta and 13 Jbeta primers were used in PCR. Repertoires were generated with immunoSEQ multiplex PCR, while TCRdb's copy carries only in-frame clones and drops some. Found here are 150,000 to 200,000 clones, 60% to 85% of them singletons; the top ten hold about 2.7%. Specimen: PBMCs. These receptors all stem from a woman aged 45-59 years in good health and CMV-seropositive.

The gene calls are TRBV6-5 and TRBJ2-2; D might be TRBD2 (5 bases). The CDR3 is made up of 16 amino acids. The germline V gene encodes CDR1 MNHEY and CDR2 SVGAGI. Trimming took 4 bases from V and 0 from J, leaving 12 bases between them. This chain's CDR3 is CASSLIGGPNTGELFF. CDR3 nucleotides: TGTGCCAGCAGTTTAATCGGAGGCCCGAACACCGGGGAGCTGTTTTTT.

The chain couples TRBV9 to TRBJ2-5; 13 bases agree with TRBD2. After removal of 3 bases from V and 1 base from J, the junction contained 6 bases not matched to a gene. The germline V gene has CDR1 SGDLS and CDR2 YYNGEE. The CDR3 loop spans 17 amino acids. CDR3 region: CASSGLAGGFPQETQYF. CDR3 DNA: TGTGCCAGCAGCGGACTAGCGGGGGGCTTCCCCCAAGAGACCCAGTACTTC.

The table lists this clone with a few counts. The rearrangement uses TRBV10-3 and TRBJ1-2; D is uncertain. Germline V lookup: CDR1 ENHRY, CDR2 SYGVKD. V lost 6 bases and J 4 bases, leaving 18 bases between the germline ends. The CDR3 extends over 15 amino acids. The CDR3 DNA follows: TGTGCCATCAGCGCCCCCGGGAATATGCGCTATGGCTACACCTTC. The encoded protein is CAISAPGNMRYGYTF.

The table lists this clone with a count of one. The V call is TRBV2, the J call TRBJ1-1, with 8 bases that match TRBD1. This CDR3 comprises 15 residues. V shed 5 bases, J shed 4 bases, and the junction held 9 bases outside the gene matches. CDR1 and CDR2 (germline): SNHLY, FYNNEI. CDR3 DNA sequence: TGTGCCAGCAGTTTCGAACAGGGGGTGATCACTGAAGCTTTCTTT. Translated: CASSFEQGVITEAFF.

The chain couples TRBV15 to TRBJ1-2, with D unresolved. The CDR3 has 14 residues. The V end lost 5 bases, the J end lost 3 bases, and 13 bases lay between the germline ends. The germline gives CDR1 LNHNV, CDR2 YYDKDF (reference sequence). The CDR3 here is CATSSGPGDYGYTF. The CDR3, as DNA: TGTGCCACCAGCTCCGGCCCCGGGGACTATGGCTACACCTTC.

The V and J genes are TRBV2 and TRBJ2-5, with TRBD2 as a possible D gene (5 bases). The CDR3 loop spans 14 amino acids. Trimming pared 4 bases from V and 1 base from J, leaving 10 bases between. CDR1 is SNHLY and CDR2 is FYNNEI in the germline V gene. CDR3 sequence (DNA): TGTGCCAGCAGTGCAAGCGGATTCCAAGAGACCCAGTACTTC. Protein: CASSASGFQETQYF.

The chain recombines TRBV7-8 with TRBJ1-3, with D maybe TRBD1 (5 bases). Germline-derived CDR1 and CDR2 are SGHVS and FQNEAQ. This CDR3 is 14 amino acids long. Trimming took 5 bases from V and 3 from J, leaving 11 bases between them. CDR3 loop: CASSQRGFGNTIYF. The CDR3 DNA reads TGTGCCAGCAGCCAAAGGGGTTTTGGAAACACCATATATTTT. The complete variable domain, with remaining parts taken from reference TRBV7-8 and TRBJ1-3, reads GAGVSQSPRYKVAKRGQDVALRCDPISGHVSLFWYQQALGQGPEFLTYFQNEAQLDKSGLPSDRFFAERPEGSVSTLKIQRTQQEDSAVYLCASSQRGFGNTIYFGEGSWLTVV.

The chain is built from TRBV7-7 and TRBJ2-3; TRBD2 matches 7 bases. CDR3 size: 12 residues. Germline V gives CDR1 SSHAT, CDR2 FNYEAQ (reference sequence). The J segment lost 5 bases and the V segment lost 6 bases, leaving 2 bases of the junction unmatched. CDR3 nucleotides: TGTGCCAGCAGTCCGGGAGGAGATACGCAGTATTTT. This gives the protein CASSPGGDTQYF.

This clone was picked up one time. This sequence joins TRBV9 and TRBJ2-1; TRBD2 might be the D (6 bases). Germline V gene data show CDR1 as SGDLS and CDR2 as YYNGEE. With 4 bases removed from V and 2 bases from J, the gap between germline ends came to 16 bases. The CDR3 is 16 amino acids. CDR3 sequence reads: CASSPGDSGTYNEQFF. In DNA form, the CDR3 reads TGTGCCAGCAGCCCCGGTGATAGCGGTACCTACAATGAGCAGTTCTTC.

This rearrangement joins TRBV13 to TRBJ1-3; D is perhaps TRBD1 (6 bases). The CDR3 sequence is 14 residues long. Trimming pared 4 bases from V and 0 bases from J, leaving 7 bases between. Looked up from germline, CDR1 is PRHDT and CDR2 is FYEKMQ (reference sequence). Here the CDR3 reads CASSSRGSGNTIYF. CDR3 in DNA: TGTGCCAGCAGCTCCAGGGGCTCTGGAAACACCATATATTTT. The full variable domain, with the rest looked up from reference TRBV13 and TRBJ1-3, is AAGVIQSPRHLIKEKRETATLKCYPIPRHDTVYWYQQGPGQDPQFLISFYEKMQSDKGSIPDRFSAQQFSDYHSELNMSSLELGDSALYFCASSSRGSGNTIYFGEGSWLTVV.

The V call is TRBV29-1, the J call TRBJ2-5; TRBD1 matches at 8 bases. Trimming took 4 bases from V and 4 from J; bases not matched to a gene: 14. This CDR3 has 16 residues. Germline assignment: CDR1 SQVTM and CDR2 ANQGSEA. The CDR3 reads CSVVPRGPAVRETQYF. In DNA form, the CDR3 reads TGCAGCGTTGTCCCCAGGGGGCCGGCGGTTCGAGAGACCCAGTACTTC.

The count of this clone is one. The rearrangement uses TRBV18 and TRBJ2-7, with TRBD1 matching over 7 bases. Trimming removed 5 bases from V and 3 bases from J; junction bases left unmatched: 7. The CDR3 loop spans 14 amino acids. Looked up from germline, CDR1 is KGHSH and CDR2 is LQKENI. CDR3 in DNA: TGTGCCAGCTCATTTCCGGGACAGAACTACGAGCAGTACTTC. It specifies CASSFPGQNYEQYF.

The CDR3 DNA reads TGTGCCAGCTCACCGATCGGGTCCCAAGAGACCCAGTACTTC. Its translation is CASSPIGSQETQYF. The gene calls are TRBV18 and TRBJ2-5; D unresolved. The ends were cut back, 3 bases at V and 1 base at J, with 9 bases in the middle. CDR3 length: 14 amino acids. CDR1 is KGHSH, CDR2 LQKENI, per germline.